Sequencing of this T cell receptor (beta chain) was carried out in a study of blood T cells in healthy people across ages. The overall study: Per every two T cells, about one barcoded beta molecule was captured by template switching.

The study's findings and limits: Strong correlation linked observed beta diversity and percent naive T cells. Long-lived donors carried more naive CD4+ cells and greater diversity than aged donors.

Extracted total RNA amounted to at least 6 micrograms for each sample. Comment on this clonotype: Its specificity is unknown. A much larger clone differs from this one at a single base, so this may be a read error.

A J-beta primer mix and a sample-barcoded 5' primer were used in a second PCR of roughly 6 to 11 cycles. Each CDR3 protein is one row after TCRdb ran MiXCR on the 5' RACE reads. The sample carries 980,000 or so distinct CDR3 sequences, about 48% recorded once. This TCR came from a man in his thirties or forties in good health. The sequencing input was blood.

CDR3 in DNA: TGCAGTGCTAGAGTAACTAGCGGAAGTGGGCAGTTCTTC. Encoded protein: CSARVTSGSGQFF. The chain has TRBV20-1 and TRBJ2-1; TRBD2 matches at 8 bases. Germline V gives CDR1 DFQATT, CDR2 SNEGSKA (reference sequence). The CDR3 is made up of 13 amino acids. After removal of 1 base from V and 12 bases from J, the junction contained 8 bases not matched to a gene.